A single T cell receptor beta chain is shown here with its context. TCRdb reanalysed the 5' RACE reads using MiXCR and keeps one entry per CDR3 protein. Among roughly 510,000 distinct CDR3 sequences, approximately 15% were seen once, and the ten largest hold approximately 8.1%. The record originates from a study of T-cell memory formation after mild COVID-19. Germline V lookup: CDR1 DFQATT, CDR2 SNEGSKA (reference sequence). This CDR3 contains 15 residues. The V and J ends lost 6 bases and 0 bases respectively, with 18 bases between them. The TCR was taken from an adult woman who had mild COVID-19 (a few samples of this study predate the infection). Cell type and time point are not known. What was sequenced was PBMCs or a T cell subset sorted from them (not recorded which). The chain recombines TRBV20-1 with TRBJ2-7; possible D gene TRBD2, 6 bases. CDR3 amino acids: CSAAHPKRASYEQYF. The DNA of the CDR3 is TGCAGTGCCGCCCACCCGAAGCGGGCCTCCTACGAGCAGTACTTC.